This T cell receptor beta chain came from a study of response to subunit inactivated influenza vaccine. Germline lookup yields CDR1 MGHRA and CDR2 YSYEKL. This CDR3 spans 18 amino acids. Trimming left V 4 bases short and J 1 base short, with 20 bases between. TCRdb recomputed calls from the RT-PCR reads with MiXCR, one row per CDR3 protein. Of just under 550,000 distinct CDR3 sequences in the sample, roughly a quarter were seen once. This clonotype appeared a few times. These sequences were also reported in another study, on T cells expressing NK-cell markers. From that second work: The TCR beta cDNA came from 5'RACE template switching with UMIs. The TCR beta repertoires were obtained from sorted CD3+CD56+NKG2C+, CD3+CD56+NKG2C- and CD3+CD56-NKG2C+ T cells. Once again these clonotypes came out on top in the CD3+CD56-NKG2C+ fraction of a handful of donors.

The chain is built from TRBV4-1 and TRBJ1-3; D gene uncertain. This TCR derives from a man aged 50-59 years who received an inactivated influenza vaccine. The input for sequencing was CD4+ T cells sorted from PBMCs, taken 11 to 12 days after vaccination. DNA for the CDR3: TGCGCCAGCAGCCTCCGAAACGCGGTTCAAGGGTCTGGAAACACCATATATTTT. As protein: CASSLRNAVQGSGNTIYF.